Shown below are 28 T cell receptor beta chains from a single sample sequenced in a study of cytomegalovirus exposure and HLA in healthy donors. The PCR contained 60 Vbeta and 13 Jbeta primers. The assay was immunoSEQ multiplex PCR, and TCRdb's table has in-frame clones only and misses some. This repertoire shows around 68,000 clones, roughly 75% found once; its top ten account for approximately 7%. The specimen sequenced was PBMCs. These receptor sequences come from a woman aged 25-40 years in good health and CMV-seropositive.

The chain uses TRBV19 and TRBJ2-2, with a tentative D call TRBD2 (5 bases). The V and J ends lost 7 bases and 5 bases respectively, with 17 bases between them. The CDR3 loop spans 15 amino acids. Germline values: CDR1 LNHDA, CDR2 SQIVND (reference sequence). CDR3 DNA sequence: TGTGCCAGTACCCTGGGAGTAGGGTGGACCGGGGAGCTGTTTTTT. Encoded protein: CASTLGVGWTGELFF.

This clone appeared once. The rearrangement links TRBV10-3 to TRBJ2-1; possible D gene TRBD1, 5 bases. Germline loops: CDR1 ENHRY, CDR2 SYGVKD. This CDR3 contains 14 residues. V gave up 10 bases and J gave up 4 bases, with 17 bases separating them. The CDR3 DNA follows: TGTGCCACCTTATCCTCGACAGTTTACAATGAGCAGTTCTTC. This gives the protein CATLSSTVYNEQFF.

This sequence joins TRBV19 and TRBJ1-1; D unclear. CDR3 size: 13 residues. The V gene lost 5 bases and the J gene lost 0 bases, with 7 bases spanning the gap. Germline loops: CDR1 LNHDA, CDR2 SQIVND (reference sequence). CDR3 protein: CASSQTMNTEAFF. The CDR3 nucleotides are TGTGCCAGTAGTCAGACTATGAACACTGAAGCTTTCTTT. The variable domain in full, completed from reference TRBV19 and TRBJ1-1, reads DGGITQSPKYLFRKEGQNVTLSCEQNLNHDAMYWYRQDPGQGLRLIYYSQIVNDFQKGDIAEGYSVSREKKESFPLTVTSAQKNPTAFYLCASSQTMNTEAFFGQGTRLTVV.

The chain is built from TRBV27 and TRBJ2-1, with 12 bases fitting TRBD2. Germline CDR1 MNHEY, CDR2 SMNVEV (reference sequence). The junction had 8 bases not matched to a gene; V was cut back by 3 bases and J by 5 bases. The CDR3 spans 17 residues. CDR3 coding DNA: TGTGCCAGCAGTTTGAGGTCTAGCGGGAGGGGAAACAATGAGCAGTTCTTC. It encodes CASSLRSSGRGNNEQFF.

The chain joins TRBV19 to TRBJ2-3, with a possible D match to TRBD2 (6 bases). This CDR3 region has 14 residues. Trimming shortened V by 2 bases and J by 5 bases, and 11 bases separated the two germline ends. Germline V gene lookup returns CDR1 LNHDA and CDR2 SQIVND (reference sequence). For the CDR3, the DNA is TGTGCCAGTAGTATAACGGAGGGCAGAGATACGCAGTATTTT. As protein: CASSITEGRDTQYF.

This chain links TRBV6-5 with TRBJ2-7; 8 nucleotides match TRBD1. The length of the CDR3 is 13 residues. Germline lookup yields CDR1 MNHEY and CDR2 SVGAGI. V trimming: 6 bases; J trimming: 7 bases; junction bases outside the gene matches: 8. For the CDR3, the DNA is TGTGCCAGCAGACCCCAGGGGGCGCATGAGCAGTACTTC. Translating gives CASRPQGAHEQYF.

This chain links TRBV29-1 with TRBJ2-7; 10 nucleotides match TRBD1. The CDR3 totals 15 residues. With V trimmed by 0 bases and J by 3 bases, 5 bases remained unmatched. The germline V gene has CDR1 SQVTM and CDR2 ANQGSEA. The CDR3 here is CSVEDGTGDFYEQYF. The CDR3 DNA reads TGCAGCGTTGAAGATGGGACAGGGGATTTCTACGAGCAGTACTTC.

V is TRBV19 and J is TRBJ2-3; D possibly corresponds to TRBD1 (6 bases). The CDR3 totals 15 residues. V lost 3 bases to trimming and J lost 5 bases, with 15 bases between them. CDR1 and CDR2 from the germline V gene are LNHDA and SQIVND (reference sequence). CDR3 region: CASSIGDTKVDTQYF. The CDR3 DNA reads TGTGCCAGTAGTATTGGGGACACTAAGGTAGATACGCAGTATTTT. Full variable domain (outside the CDR3, taken from reference TRBV19 and TRBJ2-3): DGGITQSPKYLFRKEGQNVTLSCEQNLNHDAMYWYRQDPGQGLRLIYYSQIVNDFQKGDIAEGYSVSREKKESFPLTVTSAQKNPTAFYLCASSIGDTKVDTQYFGPGTRLTVL.

This clone was counted a few times. For the CDR3, the DNA is TGCGCCAGCAGCTTGGGGACTAGCGGGATCTACGAGCAGTACTTC. Its translation: CASSLGTSGIYEQYF. The genes are TRBV5-1 and TRBJ2-7; 12 nucleotides line up with TRBD2. Germline trimming cut 0 bases from V and 3 bases from J; bases unmatched to any gene: 1. Looked up from germline, CDR1 is SGHRS and CDR2 is YFSETQ. The CDR3 has 15 residues.

CDR3 protein: CASSASTGNRVGGTHTDTQYF. In nucleotides, the CDR3 is TGTGCCAGCAGCGCTAGCACCGGAAACCGCGTAGGGGGAACCCACACAGATACGCAGTATTTT. V gene TRBV9 combines with J gene TRBJ2-3, with D possibly being TRBD1 (6 bases). The CDR3 runs 21 residues. Trimming stripped 3 bases from V and 2 bases from J, with 31 bases between. Looked up from germline, CDR1 is SGDLS and CDR2 is YYNGEE.

The rearrangement joins TRBV11-3 to TRBJ2-1, with D perhaps matching TRBD2 (5 bases). The CDR3 consists of 13 residues. V was clipped by 1 base and J by 6 bases, with 7 bases between them. CDR1 and CDR2 from the germline V gene are SGHNT and YENEEA. The CDR3 region is CASSLADSNEQFF. CDR3 nucleotides: TGTGCCAGCAGCTTAGCGGACTCCAATGAGCAGTTCTTC. The full variable domain, rest sourced from reference TRBV11-3 and TRBJ2-1, is EAGVVQSPRYKIIEKKQPVAFWCNPISGHNTLYWYLQNLGQGPELLIRYENEEAVDDSQLPKDRFSAERLKGVDSTLKIQPAELGDSAVYLCASSLADSNEQFFGPGTRLTVL.

This clone is medium-sized by share. The chain combines TRBV4-2 with TRBJ1-4; no clear D. The CDR3 sequence is 16 residues long. CDR1 is LGHNA, CDR2 YNFKEQ, per germline. Trimming removed 0 bases from V and 0 bases from J, with 8 bases in between. CDR3 DNA: TGTGCCAGCAGCCAAGACAGGCCTGCAACTAATGAAAAACTGTTTTTT. Protein sequence: CASSQDRPATNEKLFF.

This clone was seen a handful of times. The chain is built from TRBV7-9 and TRBJ1-1, with D unresolved. V shed 7 bases and J shed 1 base, with 25 bases lying between them. Germline CDR1 reads SEHNR; CDR2 reads FQNEAQ (reference sequence). The CDR3 sequence is 18 residues long. CDR3 sequence (DNA): TGTGCCAGCACCTCGAGGTACCCCGGACGGAGGAGGAACACTGAAGCTTTCTTT. This gives the protein CASTSRYPGRRRNTEAFF. Full variable domain (missing parts from reference TRBV7-9 and TRBJ1-1): DTGVSQNPRHKITKRGQNVTFRCDPISEHNRLYWYRQTLGQGPEFLTYFQNEAQLEKSRLLSDRFSAERPKGSFSTLEIQRTEQGDSAMYLCASTSRYPGRRRNTEAFFGQGTRLTVV.

In its sample, this clone was seen a few times. The CDR3 here is CATSSPADSTDTQYF. CDR3 nucleotide sequence: TGTGCCACCAGCAGTCCCGCGGATAGCACAGATACGCAGTATTTT. The chain links TRBV15 to TRBJ2-3; D is undetermined. Trimming pared 3 bases from V and 0 bases from J, leaving 10 bases between. CDR1 and CDR2 from the germline V gene are LNHNV and YYDKDF (reference sequence). CDR3 length: 15 residues.

The chain combines TRBV4-1 with TRBJ2-7; D possibly corresponds to TRBD2 (6 bases). CDR1 and CDR2 (germline): MGHRA, YSYEKL. The V end lost 1 base, the J end lost 1 base, and 11 bases lay between the germline ends. This CDR3 has 15 residues. The CDR3: CASSQVLAPSYEQYF. The CDR3 DNA reads TGCGCCAGCAGCCAAGTGCTAGCGCCTTCCTACGAGCAGTACTTC.

This clone was detected a few times. The V gene is TRBV5-6, the J gene TRBJ2-7, with no clear D. V shed 0 bases and J shed 6 bases, with 13 bases lying between them. The CDR3 extends over 14 amino acids. Germline V gene lookup returns CDR1 SGHDT and CDR2 YYEEEE. The CDR3 loop is CASSLVGRLAEQYF. CDR3 in DNA: TGTGCCAGCAGCTTGGTCGGCAGGCTCGCCGAGCAGTACTTC.

This chain joins TRBV27 and TRBJ2-7, with TRBD2 matching over 10 bases. The end of the DNA aligns better with TRBJ2-1, so the J call may be wrong. This CDR3 is 15 amino acids long. The germline gives CDR1 MNHEY, CDR2 SMNVEV (reference sequence). The chain's CDR3 is CASSRTSGFVGEQFF. CDR3 DNA: TGTGCCAGCAGCAGGACTAGCGGCTTTGTTGGGGAGCAGTTCTTC.

In regard to this clone: Other DNA sequences in the sample encode the same CDR3. The chain carries TRBV19 and TRBJ2-1, with 8 bases identical to TRBD1. The V gene end was trimmed by 3 bases and the J gene end by 10 bases; junction bases not matched to a gene: 8. CDR1 and CDR2 (germline): LNHDA, SQIVND (reference sequence). The length of the CDR3 is 14 residues. The CDR3 DNA is TGTGCCAGTAGTATGTCAGGCAGGGGGCAAGAGCAGTTCTTC. Its protein product is CASSMSGRGQEQFF.

J is TRBJ2-7 and V is TRBV29-1, with 7 bases aligning to TRBD1. Unmatched junction bases numbered 9, after V lost 7 bases and J lost 6 bases. The CDR3 is 12 amino acids. The germline gives CDR1 SQVTM, CDR2 ANQGSEA. CDR3 in amino acids: CSATGQVREQYF. The CDR3 bases are TGCAGCGCGACAGGGCAGGTTCGCGAGCAGTACTTC.

The V call is TRBV5-1, the J call TRBJ2-7; 11 positions agree with TRBD1. CDR1 SGHRS and CDR2 YFSETQ come from the germline V gene. This CDR3 has 15 amino acids. After removal of 2 bases from V and 4 bases from J, the junction contained 5 bases not matched to a gene. The CDR3 here is CASSFDGTGGYEQYF. In DNA form, the CDR3 reads TGCGCCAGCAGCTTCGATGGGACAGGGGGGTACGAGCAGTACTTC.

This clone occurred once. The J gene is TRBJ1-6, the V gene TRBV28; the D gene is possibly TRBD1 (5 bases). CDR1 MDHEN and CDR2 SYDVKM come from the germline V gene. The CDR3 runs to 15 residues. The germline V and J ends were trimmed by 0 bases and 15 bases, with 18 bases remaining between them. CDR3 protein: CASSLWVQGQVHLHF. The CDR3 region has the DNA TGTGCCAGCAGTTTATGGGTTCAGGGTCAGGTGCACCTCCACTTT.

Concerning this clone: Other DNA sequences in the sample encode the same CDR3. This chain joins TRBV6-5 and TRBJ1-2; D might be TRBD1 (5 bases). CDR1 is MNHEY and CDR2 is SVGAGI in the germline V gene. The CDR3 covers 14 residues. The V end lost 0 bases, the J end lost 2 bases, and 7 bases lay between the germline ends. The CDR3 nucleotides are TGTGCCAGCAGTTACTCGCAGGGCAACTATGGCTACACCTTC. Translating it yields CASSYSQGNYGYTF.

V gene TRBV6-1 combines with J gene TRBJ1-1, with D possibly being TRBD1 (6 bases). CDR1 and CDR2 from the germline V gene are MNHNS and SASEGT. The CDR3 is made up of 15 amino acids. V was clipped by 4 bases and J by 4 bases, with 16 bases between them. This chain's CDR3 is CASSAQGPLGTEAFF. CDR3 in DNA: TGTGCCAGCAGTGCACAGGGCCCTTTGGGCACTGAAGCTTTCTTT.

The gene calls are TRBV29-1 and TRBJ1-1; possibly TRBD1 for D (5 bases). This CDR3 has 14 residues. The germline CDR1 and CDR2 sequences are SQVTM and ANQGSEA. Trimming took 5 bases from V and 0 from J, leaving 13 bases between them. In DNA, the CDR3 is TGCAGCGTTCAGGTTAGGGGTATGAACACTGAAGCTTTCTTT. It encodes CSVQVRGMNTEAFF. Based on the CDR3 plus reference TRBV29-1 and TRBJ1-1, the full variable domain is SAVISQKPSRDICQRGTSLTIQCQVDSQVTMMFWYRQQPGQSLTLIATANQGSEATYESGFVIDKFPISRPNLTFSTLTVSNMSPEDSSIYLCSVQVRGMNTEAFFGQGTRLTVV.

This sequence joins TRBV21-1 and TRBJ2-1; TRBD2, the D gene given by the table, was not confirmed from the DNA. TRBV21-1 is a pseudogene segment. The CDR3 covers 23 residues. This CDR3 reads CASSKGEGTKRAGAGASYNEQFF. CDR3 DNA: TGTGCCAGCAGCAAAGGAGAGGGGACTAAGCGGGCGGGCGCGGGAGCCTCCTACAATGAGCAGTTCTTC.

The genes are TRBV9 and TRBJ2-2, with D perhaps TRBD2 (5 bases). Germline lookup yields CDR1 SGDLS and CDR2 YYNGEE. The CDR3 length is 13 residues. V was clipped by 0 bases and J by 6 bases, with 6 bases between them. The CDR3 DNA reads as TGTGCCAGCAGCGTAGACGGGGCCGGGGAGCTGTTTTTT. Translation gives CASSVDGAGELFF.

This chain links TRBV27 with TRBJ2-7; 14 bases map to TRBD2. The CDR3 extends over 14 amino acids. Germline values: CDR1 MNHEY, CDR2 SMNVEV (reference sequence). The trim removed 8 bases at V and 5 bases at J, leaving 5 bases unmatched. For the CDR3, the DNA is TGTGCCAGCCGCCGACTAGCGGGAGGGGACGAGCAGTACTTC. It translates to CASRRLAGGDEQYF.

This clone was detected only once. This chain links TRBV5-5 with TRBJ2-7, with D perhaps TRBD2 (5 bases). The CDR3 loop spans 14 amino acids. V was shortened by 7 bases and J by 6 bases, with 20 bases between the two germline ends. Germline values: CDR1 SGHKS, CDR2 YYEKEE (reference sequence). This chain's CDR3 is CASLSFGDGSEQYF. In nucleotides, the CDR3 is TGTGCCAGCCTTTCCTTCGGGGATGGGTCCGAGCAGTACTTC.